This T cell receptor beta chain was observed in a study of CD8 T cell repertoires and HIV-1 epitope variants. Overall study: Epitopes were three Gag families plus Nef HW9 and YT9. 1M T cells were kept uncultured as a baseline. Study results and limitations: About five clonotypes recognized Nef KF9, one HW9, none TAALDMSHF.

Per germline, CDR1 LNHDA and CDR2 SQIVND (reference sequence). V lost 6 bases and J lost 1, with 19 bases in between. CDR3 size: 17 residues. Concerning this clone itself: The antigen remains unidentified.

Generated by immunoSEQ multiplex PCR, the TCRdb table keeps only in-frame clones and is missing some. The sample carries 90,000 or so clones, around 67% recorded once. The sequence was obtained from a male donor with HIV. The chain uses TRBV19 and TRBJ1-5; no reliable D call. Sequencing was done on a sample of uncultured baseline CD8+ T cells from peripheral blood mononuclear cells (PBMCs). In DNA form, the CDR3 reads TGTGCCAGTAGGCATAGAGGGCAGAGAATCAGCAATCAGCCCCAGCATTTT. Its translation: CASRHRGQRISNQPQHF.